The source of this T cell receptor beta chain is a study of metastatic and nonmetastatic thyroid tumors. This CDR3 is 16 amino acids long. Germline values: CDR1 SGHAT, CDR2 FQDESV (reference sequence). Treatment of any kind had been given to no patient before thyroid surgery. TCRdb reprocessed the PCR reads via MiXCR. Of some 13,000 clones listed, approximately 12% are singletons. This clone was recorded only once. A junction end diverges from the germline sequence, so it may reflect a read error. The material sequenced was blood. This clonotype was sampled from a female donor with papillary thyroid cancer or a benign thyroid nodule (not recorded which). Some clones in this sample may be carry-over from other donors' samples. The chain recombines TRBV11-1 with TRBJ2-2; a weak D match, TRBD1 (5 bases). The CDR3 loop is CTSRLAKDSFSGELFF. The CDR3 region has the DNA TGTACCAGCAGATTAGCTAAAGACAGTTTTTCCGGGGAGCTGTTTTTT.